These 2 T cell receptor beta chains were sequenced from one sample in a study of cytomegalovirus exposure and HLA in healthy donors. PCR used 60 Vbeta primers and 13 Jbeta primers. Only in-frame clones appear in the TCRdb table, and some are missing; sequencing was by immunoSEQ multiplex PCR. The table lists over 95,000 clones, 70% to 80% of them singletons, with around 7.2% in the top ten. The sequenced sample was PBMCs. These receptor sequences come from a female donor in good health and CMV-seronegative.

CDR3 coding DNA: TGTGCCAGCAGGGCTACTAGCGGGAGGTGGATAGATACGCAGTATTTT. The encoded protein is CASRATSGRWIDTQYF. This rearrangement joins TRBV2 to TRBJ2-3; 12 positions match TRBD2. The germline V gene has CDR1 SNHLY and CDR2 FYNNEI. J was trimmed by 5 bases and V by 6 bases; bases with no gene match: 9. This CDR3 region has 16 residues.

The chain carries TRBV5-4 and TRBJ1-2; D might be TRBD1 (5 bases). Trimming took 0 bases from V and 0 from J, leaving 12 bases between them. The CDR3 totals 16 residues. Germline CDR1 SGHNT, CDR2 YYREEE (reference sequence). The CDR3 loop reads CASSLEGLEANYGYTF. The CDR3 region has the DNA TGTGCCAGCAGCTTGGAGGGACTGGAAGCTAACTATGGCTACACCTTC.